Listed here are 7 T cell receptor beta chains from one sample, sequenced in a study of breast tumors, draining lymph nodes, adjacent tissues (dated by TCRdb to about 2016). Lymph node samples were obtained from the axillary draining lymph nodes of breast cancer patients. The library was produced with multiplex PCR. Data came from an Illumina HiSeq 2000. The public reads were reanalyzed by TCRdb: fastp trimming at Q25, MiXCR alignment, in-frame beta chains only. Every CDR3 protein is listed once, alongside the most common genes and DNA of its rows. The sample records tens of thousands of distinct CDR3 sequences, approximately 30% of which are singletons. The ten most abundant clones make up over 7.5% of the sample. Sequences were obtained from axillary lymph node tissue. These receptor sequences come from a female donor with breast cancer. Some clones in this sample may be carry-over from other donors' samples.

This clonotype occurred many times. The chain combines TRBV12-3 or TRBV12-4 with TRBJ1-6; no definite D call. V was trimmed by 3 bases and J by 10 bases, leaving 13 bases between them. The CDR3 is 14 residues long. The CDR3 DNA reads as TGTGCCAGCAGTTTGCTCGGGGTTGGATCACCCCTCCACTTT. Protein product: CASSLLGVGSPLHF.

V is TRBV7-9 and J is TRBJ2-3; D possibly uses TRBD1 or TRBD2 (6 bases each). Trimming took 6 bases from V and 6 from J, leaving 10 bases between them. The germline V gene encodes CDR1 SEHNR and CDR2 FQNEAQ (reference sequence). The CDR3 sequence is 12 residues long. The CDR3 region has the DNA TGTGCCAGCAGGGGGGGCCCCGATACGCAGTATTTT. Residues: CASRGGPDTQYF.

This clonotype was observed many times. The CDR3 reads CASSLSSGELYEQYF. The CDR3, as DNA: TGTGCCAGCAGTTTATCTAGCGGGGAGCTCTACGAGCAGTACTTC. The chain couples TRBV27 to TRBJ2-7, with 8 positions matching TRBD2. This CDR3 comprises 15 residues. The trim removed 0 bases at V and 3 bases at J, leaving 4 bases unmatched. CDR1 MNHEY and CDR2 SMNVEV come from the germline V gene (reference sequence).

Ten or more counts support this clonotype. This sequence joins TRBV5-5 and TRBJ2-7; D perhaps matches TRBD1 (5 bases). Germline CDR1 is SGHKS and CDR2 is YYEKEE (reference sequence). With 0 bases removed from V and 2 bases from J, the gap between germline ends came to 12 bases. This CDR3 comprises 15 residues. The CDR3 DNA follows: TGTGCCAGCAGCTTGGCCTCTTGGGGCGCCTACGAGCAGTACTTC. Its protein product is CASSLASWGAYEQYF.

This clonotype was seen ten or more times. Sequence at one end of the junction differs from germline and may be a read error. V usage is TRBV6-5 and J usage is TRBJ2-7; D may be TRBD2 (6 bases). The V gene's germline CDR1 is MNHEY and CDR2 SVGAGI. CDR3 length equals 14 residues. The CDR3: CASSYGASVYEQHF. The DNA for the CDR3 is TGTGCCAGCAGTTACGGGGCTAGCGTCTACGAGCAGCACTTC.

This clonotype was detected ten times or more. V and J are TRBV18 and TRBJ1-5; TRBD1 agrees at 8 bases. The J segment lost 10 bases and the V segment lost 3 bases, leaving 2 bases of the junction unmatched. CDR3 size: 12 residues. Germline-derived CDR1 and CDR2 are KGHSH and LQKENI. CDR3 nucleotides: TGTGCCAGCTCACCTACAGGGGGTCCCCAGCATTTT. Translation gives CASSPTGGPQHF.

A word on this clonotype: A much bigger clone sits one base away, suggesting this may be a read error. The chain uses TRBV20-1 and TRBJ2-5; no clear D. This CDR3 is 11 amino acids long. In germline, CDR1 is DFQATT, CDR2 SNEGSKA (reference sequence). DNA for the CDR3: TGCAGTGCTAGAAAAAACCTGGTTCAGTCCTTC. Protein sequence: CSARKNLVQSF.